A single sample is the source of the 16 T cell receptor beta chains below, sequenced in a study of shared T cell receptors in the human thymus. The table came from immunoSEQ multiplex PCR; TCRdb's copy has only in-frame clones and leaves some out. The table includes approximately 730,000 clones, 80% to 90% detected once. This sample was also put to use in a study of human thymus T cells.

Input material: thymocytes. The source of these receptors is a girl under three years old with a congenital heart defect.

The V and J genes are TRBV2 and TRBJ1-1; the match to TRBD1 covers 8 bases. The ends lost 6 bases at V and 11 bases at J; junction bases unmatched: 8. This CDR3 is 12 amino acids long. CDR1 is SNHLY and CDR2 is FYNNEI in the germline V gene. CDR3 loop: CASSPRTGRAFF. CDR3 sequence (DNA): TGTGCCAGCAGCCCCCGGACAGGGAGGGCTTTCTTT. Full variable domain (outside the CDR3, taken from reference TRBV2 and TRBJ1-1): EPEVTQTPSHQVTQMGQEVILRCVPISNHLYFYWYRQILGQKVEFLVSFYNNEISEKSEIFDDQFSVERPDGSNFTLKIRSTKLEDSAMYFCASSPRTGRAFFGQGTRLTVV.

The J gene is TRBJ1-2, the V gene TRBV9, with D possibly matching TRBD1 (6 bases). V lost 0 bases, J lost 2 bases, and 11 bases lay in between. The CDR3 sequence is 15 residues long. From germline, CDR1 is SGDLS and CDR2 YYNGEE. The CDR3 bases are TGTGCCAGCAGCGTAGTAGGACAGCTCAACTATGGCTACACCTTC. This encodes CASSVVGQLNYGYTF.

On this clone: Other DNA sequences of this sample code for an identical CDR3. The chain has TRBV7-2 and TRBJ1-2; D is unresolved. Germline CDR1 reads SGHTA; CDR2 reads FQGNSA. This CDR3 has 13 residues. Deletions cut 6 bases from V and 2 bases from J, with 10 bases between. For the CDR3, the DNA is TGTGCCAGCAGTCTCAGAGGGAACTATGGCTACACCTTC. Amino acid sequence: CASSLRGNYGYTF.

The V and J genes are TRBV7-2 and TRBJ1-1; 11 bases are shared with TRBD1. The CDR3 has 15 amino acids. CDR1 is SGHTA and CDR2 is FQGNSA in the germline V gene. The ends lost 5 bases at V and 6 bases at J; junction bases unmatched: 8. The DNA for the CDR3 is TGTGCCAGCAGCGACGGACAGGGGGCGTTGGCTGAAGCTTTCTTT. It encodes CASSDGQGALAEAFF.

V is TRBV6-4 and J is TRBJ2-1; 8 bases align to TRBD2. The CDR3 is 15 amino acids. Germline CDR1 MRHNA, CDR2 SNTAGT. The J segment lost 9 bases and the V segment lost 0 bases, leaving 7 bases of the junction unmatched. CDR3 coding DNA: TGTGCCAGCAGTGACTCTTTAGCGGGGACGGGTGAGCAGTTCTTC. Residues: CASSDSLAGTGEQFF.

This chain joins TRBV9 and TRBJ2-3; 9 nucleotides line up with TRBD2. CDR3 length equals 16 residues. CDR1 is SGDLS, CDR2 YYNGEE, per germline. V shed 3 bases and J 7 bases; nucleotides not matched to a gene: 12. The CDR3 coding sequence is TGTGCCAGCAGCGAAAGTACTAGCGGGTCCTCGTATACGCAGTATTTT. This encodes CASSESTSGSSYTQYF.

This CDR3 reads CASSLDRTGLKSLARNTIYF. The CDR3 region has the DNA TGTGCCAGCAGCTTAGACAGGACAGGCTTGAAGAGCCTGGCCCGAAACACCATATATTTT. This chain connects TRBV11-2 to TRBJ1-3; 7 bases are shared with TRBD1. In germline, CDR1 is SGHAT, CDR2 FQNNGV. V was clipped by 0 bases and J by 5 bases; unmatched bases: 19. There are 20 residues in the CDR3.

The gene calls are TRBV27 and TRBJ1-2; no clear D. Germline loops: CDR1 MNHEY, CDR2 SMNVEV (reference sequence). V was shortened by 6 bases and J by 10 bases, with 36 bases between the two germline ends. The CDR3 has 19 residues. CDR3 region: CASSAGASQNREGGTSYTF. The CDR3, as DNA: TGTGCCAGCAGCGCCGGAGCCTCTCAAAATCGGGAGGGCGGCACCTCCTACACCTTC.

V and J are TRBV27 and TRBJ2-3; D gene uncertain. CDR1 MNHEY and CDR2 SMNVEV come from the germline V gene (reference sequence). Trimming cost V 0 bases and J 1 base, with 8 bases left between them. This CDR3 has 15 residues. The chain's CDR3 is CASSLSTVRTDTQYF. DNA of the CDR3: TGTGCCAGCAGTTTATCCACAGTCCGCACAGATACGCAGTATTTT.

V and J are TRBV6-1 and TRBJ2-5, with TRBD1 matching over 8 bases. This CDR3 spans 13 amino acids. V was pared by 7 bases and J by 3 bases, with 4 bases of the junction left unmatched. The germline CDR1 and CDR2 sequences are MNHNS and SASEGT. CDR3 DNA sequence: TGTGCCAGCACAGGGGGCGGCGAAGAGACCCAGTACTTC. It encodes CASTGGGEETQYF.

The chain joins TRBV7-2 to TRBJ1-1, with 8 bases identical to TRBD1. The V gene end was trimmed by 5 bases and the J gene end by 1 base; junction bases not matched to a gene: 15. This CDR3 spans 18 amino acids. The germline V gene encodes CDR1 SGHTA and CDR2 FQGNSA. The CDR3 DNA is TGTGCCAGCAGCCGAGACAGGGGTGGGAATGGGAGGAACACTGAAGCTTTCTTT. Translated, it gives CASSRDRGGNGRNTEAFF.

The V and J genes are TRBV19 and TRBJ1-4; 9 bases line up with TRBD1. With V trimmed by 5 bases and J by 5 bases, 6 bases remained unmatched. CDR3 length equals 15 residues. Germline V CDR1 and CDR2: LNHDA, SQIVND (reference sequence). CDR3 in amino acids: CASSFGQGKNEKLFF. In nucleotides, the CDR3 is TGTGCCAGTAGTTTTGGACAGGGGAAGAATGAAAAACTGTTTTTT.

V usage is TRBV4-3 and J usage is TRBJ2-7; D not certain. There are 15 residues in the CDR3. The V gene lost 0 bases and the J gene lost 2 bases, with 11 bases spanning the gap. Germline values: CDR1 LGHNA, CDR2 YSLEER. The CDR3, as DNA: TGCGCCAGCAGCCAAGATTGTGACTCGACCTACGAGCAGTACTTC. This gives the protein CASSQDCDSTYEQYF.

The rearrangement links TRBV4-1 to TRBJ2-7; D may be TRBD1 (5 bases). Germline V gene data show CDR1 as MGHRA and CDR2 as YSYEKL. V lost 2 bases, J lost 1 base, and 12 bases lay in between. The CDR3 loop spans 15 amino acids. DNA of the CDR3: TGCGCCAGCAGCCAATCCAGGGCCCATTCCTACGAGCAGTACTTC. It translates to CASSQSRAHSYEQYF.

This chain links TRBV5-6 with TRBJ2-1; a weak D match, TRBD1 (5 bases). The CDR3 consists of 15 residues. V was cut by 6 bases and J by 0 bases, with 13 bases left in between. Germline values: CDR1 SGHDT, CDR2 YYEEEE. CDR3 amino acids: CASIFKTGSYNEQFF. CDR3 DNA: TGTGCCAGCATCTTTAAAACAGGCTCCTACAATGAGCAGTTCTTC.

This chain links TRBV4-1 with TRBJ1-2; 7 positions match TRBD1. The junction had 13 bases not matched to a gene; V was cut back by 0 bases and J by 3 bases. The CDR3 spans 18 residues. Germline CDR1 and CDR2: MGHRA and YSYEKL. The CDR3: CASSQDPSRQGVYYGYTF. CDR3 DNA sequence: TGCGCCAGCAGCCAAGATCCATCTCGCCAGGGGGTTTACTATGGCTACACCTTC.